This is a list of T cell receptor beta chains from one sample in a study of blood T cell repertoires in COVID-19. This table comes from immunoSEQ multiplex PCR, and its TCRdb copy is limited to in-frame clones, with some not included. This repertoire shows some 360,000 clones, 87% found once; its top ten account for 2.3%. Specimen: peripheral blood. The receptors come from a woman between 55 and 75 years old with COVID-19, enrolled during active disease. CDR3s include the opening cysteine and the closing phenylalanine or tryptophan. D genes are given only for firm matches. Only some rows state a clone size, as once, few, many or a class for expanded clones.

j_call	d_call	v_call	clone_size	cdr3_nt	cdr3_aa
TRBJ1-4	TRBD1	TRBV28	once	TGTGCCAGTACAGGGGGCCGAGAAAAACTGTTTTTT	CASTGGREKLFF
TRBJ2-3	TRBD2	TRBV3-1/TRBV3-2	once	TGTGCCAGCAGCCAAAGCGGGGCAGATACGCAGTATTTT	CASSQSGADTQYF
TRBJ2-6	-	TRBV21-1	-	TGTGCCAGCAACTTTTCCGGGAAACATCCCCCCTACTCTGGGGCCAACGTCCTGACTTTC	CASNFSGKHPPYSGANVLTF
TRBJ1-1	-	TRBV10-2	-	TGCGCCAGCACCGACCCCTCGGGCACTGAAGCTTTCTTT	CASTDPSGTEAFF
TRBJ1-1	-	TRBV6-2/TRBV6-3	-	TGTGCCAGCAGTTACTCGGCAGGTGGGAACACTGAAGCTTTCTTT	CASSYSAGGNTEAFF
TRBJ1-3	-	TRBV5-1	few	TGCGCCAGCCACCAAGGGGAGGTTGGAAACACCATATATTTT	CASHQGEVGNTIYF
TRBJ2-5	-	TRBV11-2	-	TGTGCCAGCAGCCCTTCGGGGGTGACCCAGTACTTC	CASSPSGVTQYF
TRBJ2-7	TRBD1	TRBV2	-	TGTGCCAGCAGGATGGGGGCAGGGGGCGACAACTACGAGCAGTACTTC	CASRMGAGGDNYEQYF
TRBJ1-1	TRBD1	TRBV18	-	TGTGCCAGCTCACCCGGACAGGGGAACACTGAAGCTTTCTTT	CASSPGQGNTEAFF
TRBJ1-2	TRBD1	TRBV6-4	-	TGTGCCAGCAGCTCAAACACAGGGGCGGTCTATGGCTACACCTTC	CASSSNTGAVYGYTF
TRBJ2-4	TRBD1	TRBV6-5	-	TGTGCCAGTACCAGACAGGGGTATCAGGACATTCAGTACTTC	CASTRQGYQDIQYF
TRBJ1-1	-	TRBV2	-	TGTGCCAGCAGTGACGACGGAGGCCCCTCTGAAGCTTTCTTT	CASSDDGGPSEAFF
TRBJ2-6	TRBD1	TRBV28	once	TGTGCCAGCAGTATGACGGGACAGGGGGCTGAAGGGGCCAACGTCCTGACTTTC	CASSMTGQGAEGANVLTF
TRBJ2-7	TRBD1	TRBV5-5	-	TGTGCCAGCAGCCATTCCGGGACAGCCTCCTACGAGCAGTACTTC	CASSHSGTASYEQYF
TRBJ1-5	-	TRBV5-1	-	TGCGCCAGCAGCCCTGACAGGAAAGATTTTTATTTGGCCCGATTTAGCAATCAGCCCCAGCATTTT	CASSPDRKDFYLARFSNQPQHF
TRBJ1-3	-	TRBV7-9	-	TGTGCCAGCAGCGTCAGGGATGGAAACACCATATATTTT	CASSVRDGNTIYF
TRBJ2-5	-	TRBV6-1	-	TGTGCCAGCAGTGACGTGGATCGGGAAGAGACCCAGTACTTC	CASSDVDREETQYF
TRBJ1-1	-	TRBV18	-	TGTGCCAGCTCACCACCGGCAAGTGTGAACACTGAAGCTTTCTTT	CASSPPASVNTEAFF
TRBJ1-2	-	TRBV5-8	-	TGTGCCAGCAGCTTGGTCTTGATCCGATTGAGGCATGGCTACACCTTC	CASSLVLIRLRHGYTF
TRBJ2-5	TRBD1	TRBV11-2	-	TGTGCCAGCAGCTTGGGCAGGGGGCTAGGTCCGGGTGTCCAAGAGACCCAGTACTTC	CASSLGRGLGPGVQETQYF
TRBJ2-5	-	TRBV5-8	-	TGTGCCAGCAGCCCAGGCTCAAAACAGGGTGGAACAAGAAAGACCCAGTACTTC	CASSPGSKQGGTRKTQYF
TRBJ2-7	TRBD1	TRBV4-1	-	TGCGCCAGCAGCCAAGAACAGGGGGCGCTAAGCTACGAGCAGTACTTC	CASSQEQGALSYEQYF
TRBJ2-3	TRBD2	TRBV7-6	-	TGTGCCAGCAGTCGACTAGCGGGACCCGGAACGGATACGCAGTATTTT	CASSRLAGPGTDTQYF
TRBJ2-7	-	TRBV27	-	TGTGCCAGCAGTTTACTCCCATCCAGCGCCTACGAGCAGTACTTC	CASSLLPSSAYEQYF
TRBJ2-7	TRBD1	TRBV5-6	-	TGTGCCAGCAGCCCGACCGGGACAGGTGGCCCCTACGAGCAGTACTTC	CASSPTGTGGPYEQYF
TRBJ2-7	TRBD1	TRBV7-3	-	TGTGCCAGCAGCCGGGACAGGGCGGGGGAGCAGTACTTC	CASSRDRAGEQYF
TRBJ1-6	TRBD1	TRBV5-4	-	TGTGCCAGCAGCTCTGACAGGGGGCAGTATTCACCCCTCCACTTT	CASSSDRGQYSPLHF
TRBJ2-1	-	TRBV18	-	TGTGCCAGCTCAACAGGGAGGGATGAGCAGTTCTTC	CASSTGRDEQFF
TRBJ1-5	TRBD1	TRBV28	-	TGTGCCAGCACCAAAACAGGGGGGTATCAGCCCCAGCATTTT	CASTKTGGYQPQHF
TRBJ1-4	TRBD1	TRBV5-1	-	TGCGCCAGCAGCTTGGCGACAGGGGGAACTAATGAAAAACTGTTTTTT	CASSLATGGTNEKLFF
TRBJ2-3	-	TRBV6-4	-	TGTGCCAGCTCGCCTCCCCTCGGGGATTGGGGCACAGATACGCAGTATTTT	CASSPPLGDWGTDTQYF
TRBJ1-2	-	TRBV29-1	-	TGCAGCGTTCTAATTGGTTCAGGGCGGAAAAACTATGGCTACACCTTC	CSVLIGSGRKNYGYTF
TRBJ2-5	TRBD2	TRBV2	-	TGTGCCAACCGGGAACTAGCGGGGCAAAACCAAGAGACCCAGTACTTC	CANRELAGQNQETQYF
TRBJ2-7	TRBD2	TRBV3-1/TRBV3-2	-	TGTGCCAGCGCCTCCCGGGGGGAAGGGGAGCAGTACTTC	CASASRGEGEQYF
TRBJ1-4	-	TRBV11-2	-	TGTGCCAGCAGCTTAGCCCACCGGACAGCCGAGGAGAAACTGTTTTTT	CASSLAHRTAEEKLFF
TRBJ2-7	-	TRBV3-1/TRBV3-2	-	TGTGCCAGCAGCCAACTTGGCAGCTCCTACGAGCAGTACTTC	CASSQLGSSYEQYF
TRBJ2-3	-	TRBV19	once	TGTGCCAGTAGTTCGGACAGCTCACTCTTCACAGATACGCAGTATTTT	CASSSDSSLFTDTQYF
TRBJ1-1	-	TRBV20-1	few	TGCAGTGCTACGGGGAACACTGAAGCTTTCTTT	CSATGNTEAFF
TRBJ2-7	TRBD1	TRBV2	-	TGTGCCAGCAGATACGACAGGGGGACCCACGAGCAGTACTTC	CASRYDRGTHEQYF
TRBJ1-3	-	TRBV3-1/TRBV3-2	-	TGTGCCAGCAGCCGGCAACGACTGCCCTCTGGAAACACCATATATTTT	CASSRQRLPSGNTIYF
TRBJ2-2	-	TRBV12-3/TRBV12-4	-	TGTGCCAGCAGTCCCGGTGTGGGGGAGCTGTTTTTT	CASSPGVGELFF
TRBJ1-2	-	TRBV18	-	TGTGCCAGCTCACCGCTCCCTACAGGGTCTGGCTACACCTTC	CASSPLPTGSGYTF
TRBJ2-2	TRBD2	TRBV11-3	-	TGTGCCAGCAGCCCCGGCGGGGGGCCGAACACCGGGGAGCTGTTTTTT	CASSPGGGPNTGELFF
TRBJ2-5	TRBD1	TRBV5-1	-	TGCGCCAGCAGCTTGGCCGGACAGGGGGCAGAGACCCAGTACTTC	CASSLAGQGAETQYF
TRBJ2-3	-	TRBV5-4	-	TGTGCCAGCAGCTTGGAGCAGGGCACGAATACGCAGTATTTT	CASSLEQGTNTQYF
TRBJ2-3	TRBD2	TRBV4-2	-	TGTGCCAGCAGCCGGATACTAGCGGGGGGGCCTGCAGATACGCAGTATTTT	CASSRILAGGPADTQYF